This entry describes one T cell receptor (beta chain). TCRdb used MiXCR to reprocess the reads, holding one entry per CDR3 protein. The table lists about 190,000 distinct CDR3 sequences, over 25% of them singletons. Trimming stripped 1 base from V and 1 base from J, with 14 bases between. Germline V gives CDR1 SGHRS, CDR2 YFSETQ. The CDR3 covers 16 residues. This sample is part of a study of T cell repertoires in cytomegalovirus infection. The specimen sequenced was PBMCs. The chain carries TRBV5-1 and TRBJ1-2; a possible D gene is TRBD1 (5 bases). The TCR comes from a human donor in good health (CMV status not recorded). Some clones in this sample may be carry-over from other donors' samples. This CDR3 is CASSLIPPGGNYGYTF. In DNA form, the CDR3 reads TGCGCCAGCAGCTTGATTCCCCCTGGGGGTAACTATGGCTACACCTTC.